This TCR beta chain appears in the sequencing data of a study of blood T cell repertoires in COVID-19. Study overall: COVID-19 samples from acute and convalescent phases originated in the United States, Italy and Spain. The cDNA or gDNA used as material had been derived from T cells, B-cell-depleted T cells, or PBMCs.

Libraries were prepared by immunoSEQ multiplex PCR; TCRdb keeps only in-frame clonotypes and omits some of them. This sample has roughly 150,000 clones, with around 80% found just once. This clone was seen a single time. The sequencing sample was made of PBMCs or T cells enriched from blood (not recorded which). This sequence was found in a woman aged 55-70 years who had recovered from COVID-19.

Here the CDR3 DNA reads TGTGCCAGCTCACCTCTTTTGGGGGCGCGGAATGAAGCTTTCTTT. This sequence encodes CASSPLLGARNEAFF. The rearrangement links TRBV18 to TRBJ1-1; D possibly corresponds to TRBD1 (6 bases). CDR1 and CDR2 (germline): KGHSH, LQKENI. The CDR3 consists of 15 residues. V lost 3 bases, J lost 7 bases, and 18 bases lay in between.